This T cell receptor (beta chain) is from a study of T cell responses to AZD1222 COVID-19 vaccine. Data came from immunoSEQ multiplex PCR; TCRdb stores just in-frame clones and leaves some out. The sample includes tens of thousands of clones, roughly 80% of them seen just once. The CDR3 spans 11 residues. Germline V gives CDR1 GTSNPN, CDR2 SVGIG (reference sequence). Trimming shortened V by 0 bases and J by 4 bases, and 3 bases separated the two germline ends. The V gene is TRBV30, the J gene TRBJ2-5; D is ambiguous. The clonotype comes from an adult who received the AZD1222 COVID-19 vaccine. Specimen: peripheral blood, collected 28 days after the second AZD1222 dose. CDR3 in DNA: TGTGCCTGGAGTGTAAGAGAGACCCAGTACTTC. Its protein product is CAWSVRETQYF.